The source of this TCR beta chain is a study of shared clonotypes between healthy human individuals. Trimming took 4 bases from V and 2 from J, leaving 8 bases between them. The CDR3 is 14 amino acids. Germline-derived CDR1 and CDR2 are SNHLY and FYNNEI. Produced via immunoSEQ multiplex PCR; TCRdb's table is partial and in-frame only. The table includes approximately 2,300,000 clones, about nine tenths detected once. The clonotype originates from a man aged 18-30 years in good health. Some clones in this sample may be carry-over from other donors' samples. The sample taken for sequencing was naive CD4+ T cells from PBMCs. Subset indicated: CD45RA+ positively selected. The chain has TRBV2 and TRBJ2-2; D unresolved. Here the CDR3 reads CASSVRHNTGELFF. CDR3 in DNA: TGTGCCAGCAGTGTCCGCCATAACACCGGGGAGCTGTTTTTT.